The clone carrying this TCR beta chain has a handful of counts. Its antigen is unknown. The sample comes from a study of identical twins. Study results and limitations: Out-of-frame alpha sequences shared by twins showed excess low generation probability.

A universal primer site came from template switching; cDNA carried unique molecular identifiers. TCRdb re-called the 5' RACE reads through MiXCR, storing one row per CDR3 protein. The data hold approximately 1.8 million distinct CDR3 sequences, with less than 40% observed a single time. The sequenced sample consisted of cord blood. The TCR comes from a newborn girl in good health.

The CDR3 loop is CASSPDTYYEQYF. The CDR3 nucleotides are TGTGCCAGCTCACCAGACACATACTACGAGCAGTACTTC. The chain combines TRBV18 with TRBJ2-7, with D uncertain. Germline lookup yields CDR1 KGHSH and CDR2 LQKENI. The CDR3 runs to 13 residues. Trimming took off 2 bases at V and 3 bases at J, with 8 bases between the two ends. The full variable domain, with the rest looked up from reference TRBV18 and TRBJ2-7, is NAGVMQNPRHLVRRRGQEARLRCSPMKGHSHVYWYRQLPEEGLKFMVYLQKENIIDESGMPKERFSAEFPKEGPSILRIQQVVRGDSAAYFCASSPDTYYEQYFGPGTRLTVT.